This TCR beta chain is drawn from a study of blood T cells in healthy people across ages. This clonotype has ten or more counts. There are 15 residues in the CDR3. The V and J ends lost 0 bases and 2 bases respectively, with 11 bases between them. The germline V gene encodes CDR1 LGHNA and CDR2 YSLEER. Ten milliliters of peripheral blood were drawn from each donor into EDTA-treated tubes. A J-beta primer mix and a sample-barcoded 5' primer were used in a second PCR of roughly 7 to 12 cycles. Tagging of each cDNA molecule was performed by a template-switch adaptor with 12 random nucleotides. TCRdb fed the 5' RACE reads into MiXCR, producing one record per CDR3 protein. The repertoire includes approximately 680,000 distinct CDR3 sequences, roughly 32% of them detected once, and 15% sits in the top ten.

The clonotype comes from a woman older than 75 in good health. Sequencing was performed on blood. This chain links TRBV4-3 with TRBJ2-7; D possibly corresponds to TRBD1 (6 bases). CDR3 nucleotide sequence: TGCGCCAGCAGCCAAGATCACACAGGGCCCTACGAGCAGTACTTC. Translated: CASSQDHTGPYEQYF.